This is a list of T cell receptor beta chains from one sample in a study of blood T cell repertoires in COVID-19. Clones were read by immunoSEQ multiplex PCR, and TCRdb kept only the in-frame ones, dropping some. The sample lists about 130,000 clones; roughly 89% were seen once. What was sequenced was peripheral blood. The receptors were sampled from a man between 60 and 75 years old with COVID-19, enrolled during active disease. Each CDR3 is given with its conserved first and last residue. A D gene is named only where the DNA matches it firmly. Only some rows state a clone size, as once, few, many or a class for expanded clones.

TRBJ1-6 TRBV4-1 NA TRBD1 CASSQGQGFSPLHF TGCGCCAGCAGCCAAGGACAGGGCTTCTCACCCCTCCACTTT
TRBJ2-7 TRBV6-2/TRBV6-3 NA TRBD2 CASSPWGGSPSYEQYF TGTGCCAGCAGCCCCTGGGGGGGGTCTCCCTCCTACGAGCAGTACTTC
TRBJ1-1 TRBV5-6 NA NA CASSLGWTGKYYAEAFF TGTGCCAGCAGCTTGGGGTGGACGGGGAAATACTACGCTGAAGCTTTCTTT
TRBJ2-1 TRBV28 NA NA CASRKGGAHNEQFF TGTGCCAGCAGAAAAGGGGGGGCCCACAATGAGCAGTTCTTC
TRBJ1-1 TRBV6-1 once NA CASSENWQTEAFF TGTGCCAGCAGTGAAAATTGGCAGACTGAAGCTTTCTTT
TRBJ2-5 TRBV19 NA NA CASSPAGLGETQYF TGTGCCAGTAGTCCCGCGGGCCTAGGGGAGACCCAGTACTTC
TRBJ2-5 TRBV15 NA TRBD1 CATSSSGTARRETQYF TGTGCCACCAGCAGTAGTGGGACAGCACGTCGAGAGACCCAGTACTTC
TRBJ2-5 TRBV7-2 NA NA CASSSSHQETQYF TGTGCCAGCAGCTCCAGTCACCAAGAGACCCAGTACTTC
TRBJ1-1 TRBV7-9 NA NA CASSLVGGTGEAFF TGTGCCAGCAGCTTAGTGGGGGGAACAGGTGAAGCTTTCTTT
TRBJ1-1 TRBV6-5 NA NA CASSVYGGQGEAFF TGTGCCAGCAGCGTATACGGGGGGCAAGGGGAAGCTTTCTTT
TRBJ2-7 TRBV12-3/TRBV12-4 NA NA CASKTGGRGEQYF TGTGCCAGTAAAACTGGAGGCCGTGGGGAGCAGTACTTC
TRBJ1-1 TRBV28 once NA CASSLVAENTEAFF TGTGCCAGCAGTTTAGTGGCAGAAAACACTGAAGCTTTCTTT
TRBJ2-2 TRBV10-3 NA NA CAISSPGARQELTGELFF TGTGCCATCAGTTCCCCCGGAGCTCGACAGGAGTTAACCGGGGAGCTGTTTTTT
TRBJ1-2 TRBV6-6 NA NA CASTVYEGDYGYTF TGTGCCAGCACGGTCTATGAGGGCGACTATGGCTACACCTTC
TRBJ1-4 TRBV6-5 NA TRBD1 CASRRTGGNEKLFF TGTGCCAGCAGACGGACAGGGGGCAATGAAAAACTGTTTTTT
TRBJ2-5 TRBV24-1 few TRBD2 CATSDPASGGAETQYF TGTGCCACCAGTGATCCGGCTAGCGGGGGGGCAGAGACCCAGTACTTC
TRBJ1-2 TRBV5-6 NA NA CASMILATYGYTF TGTGCCAGCATGATCCTGGCCACCTATGGCTACACCTTC
TRBJ1-3 TRBV19 NA NA CASRNEGQQSSGNTIYF TGTGCCAGCCGCAATGAAGGACAGCAGAGCTCTGGAAACACCATATATTTT
TRBJ1-6 TRBV5-1 NA NA CASRQREMSYNSPLHF TGCGCCAGCAGGCAGAGGGAAATGTCCTATAATTCACCCCTCCACTTT
TRBJ1-1 TRBV27 NA TRBD1 CASRRTQGADTEAFF TGTGCCAGCCGGAGGACCCAGGGGGCGGACACTGAAGCTTTCTTT
TRBJ2-7 TRBV28 NA NA CASSPRRVGNRLYEQYF TGTGCCAGCAGTCCGCGGAGGGTGGGGAACAGGCTCTACGAGCAGTACTTC
TRBJ1-2 TRBV7-9 once NA CASSLAGQDSFGYTF TGTGCCAGCAGCTTAGCGGGGCAGGATTCCTTCGGCTACACCTTC
TRBJ1-1 TRBV6-2/TRBV6-3 few TRBD1 CASSRLTGGGIEAFF TGTGCCAGCAGTCGACTTACAGGGGGGGGTATCGAAGCTTTCTTT
TRBJ1-5 TRBV7-2 few NA CASSRLEGVQPQHF TGTGCCAGCAGCAGATTAGAGGGGGTTCAGCCCCAGCATTTT
TRBJ2-5 TRBV5-1 NA TRBD1 CASSLRRGHETQYF TGCGCCAGCAGCTTACGAAGGGGGCATGAGACCCAGTACTTC
TRBJ1-2 TRBV6-6 NA TRBD1 CASRSGGKDYGYTF TGTGCCAGCAGGTCAGGGGGAAAAGACTATGGCTACACCTTC
TRBJ2-1 TRBV19 NA TRBD2 CASSISSGGAYNEQFF TGTGCCAGTAGTATATCGAGCGGGGGGGCCTACAATGAGCAGTTCTTC
TRBJ1-3 TRBV11-2 NA NA CASSLAGGTGNTIYF TGTGCCAGCAGCTTAGCTGGGGGCACTGGAAACACCATATATTTT
TRBJ1-2 TRBV28 few TRBD1 CASSLVPGQGESYGYTF TGTGCCAGCAGTTTGGTCCCGGGACAGGGTGAAAGCTATGGCTACACCTTC
TRBJ2-7 TRBV7-9 NA TRBD1 CASSFPGQGYEQYF TGTGCCAGCAGCTTCCCGGGACAGGGCTACGAGCAGTACTTC
TRBJ1-2 TRBV9 NA TRBD1 CASSVTGGVEGYTF TGTGCCAGCAGCGTCACAGGGGGCGTAGAAGGCTACACCTTC
TRBJ1-2 TRBV10-3 few NA CAISEDMALSGYTF TGTGCCATCAGTGAGGACATGGCTTTGAGTGGCTACACCTTC
TRBJ2-1 TRBV18 NA TRBD1 CASSPPLSDRAHNEQFF TGTGCCAGCTCACCCCCTCTAAGTGACAGGGCGCACAATGAGCAGTTCTTC
TRBJ2-7 TRBV19 few TRBD1 CASSIGQGSEQYF TGTGCCAGTAGTATCGGACAGGGGAGCGAGCAGTACTTC
TRBJ1-5 TRBV21-1 NA NA CASSKEERENNQPQHF TGTGCCAGCAGCAAAGAAGAGAGGGAGAACAATCAGCCCCAGCATTTT
TRBJ1-4 TRBV27 NA NA CASSPRLTGRTNEKLFF TGTGCCAGCAGCCCTAGATTAACCGGGAGGACTAATGAAAAACTGTTTTTT
TRBJ1-4 TRBV7-9 once NA CASSLALGTGDEKLFF TGTGCCAGCAGCTTAGCGCTTGGGACGGGGGATGAAAAACTGTTTTTT
TRBJ2-1 TRBV7-3 NA NA CASSSRDLDNEQFF TGTGCCAGCAGCTCCCGGGACTTAGACAATGAGCAGTTCTTC
TRBJ1-1 TRBV11-2 NA NA CASSSELYTEAFF TGTGCCAGCAGTTCGGAGCTGTACACTGAAGCTTTCTTT
TRBJ1-1 TRBV30 NA NA CAWDDRASGTEAFF TGTGCCTGGGATGATCGAGCCTCTGGCACTGAAGCTTTCTTT
TRBJ2-7 TRBV5-6 few NA CASSSNRIYGYEQYF TGTGCCAGCAGCTCAAACAGGATTTACGGCTACGAGCAGTACTTC
TRBJ1-3 TRBV5-1 NA NA CASSGQSSGNTIYF TGCGCCAGCTCTGGACAATCTTCTGGAAACACCATATATTTT
TRBJ1-2 TRBV6-4 many TRBD1 CASSDSDRAGRSYTF TGTGCCAGCAGTGACTCGGACAGGGCCGGGCGAAGCTACACCTTC
TRBJ1-2 TRBV5-4 once NA CASSLGEPTLGYGYTF TGTGCCAGCAGCTTGGGAGAACCGACTCTAGGCTATGGCTACACCTTC
TRBJ2-6 TRBV11-1 NA TRBD1 CATFQGARAGANVLTF TGTGCCACTTTTCAGGGGGCGAGAGCTGGGGCCAACGTCCTGACTTTC
TRBJ2-3 TRBV27 NA NA CASSLSSPADTQYF TGTGCCAGCAGTTTATCGTCCCCCGCAGATACGCAGTATTTT
TRBJ1-5 TRBV11-2 NA NA CASSLGGARGYGNQPQHF TGTGCCAGCAGCTTAGGTGGAGCAAGGGGGTATGGCAATCAGCCCCAGCATTTT
TRBJ1-1 TRBV7-8 once NA CASSLGAANTEAFF TGTGCCAGCAGCTTAGGGGCAGCGAACACTGAAGCTTTCTTT